These 17 T cell receptor beta chains were sequenced from one sample in a study of blood T cell repertoires in COVID-19. Sequencing used immunoSEQ multiplex PCR; TCRdb keeps in-frame clones, though not all of them. The sample lists about 200,000 clones, 84% occurring once. The sequenced sample was PBMCs or T cells enriched from blood (not recorded which). These receptors were obtained from a man aged 35 to 55 who had recovered from COVID-19.

The genes are TRBV6-5 and TRBJ1-2; D may be TRBD1 (5 bases). The CDR3 is made up of 14 amino acids. Germline assignment: CDR1 MNHEY and CDR2 SVGAGI. V was trimmed by 4 bases and J by 0 bases, leaving 9 bases between them. The DNA of the CDR3 is TGTGCCAGCAGTTTCAGGGCGACTAACTATGGCTACACCTTC. It translates to CASSFRATNYGYTF.

On this clone: Distinct nucleotide sequences in the sample also encode this CDR3. The rearrangement uses TRBV9 and TRBJ1-1; D ambiguous. The CDR3 contains 13 residues. The V end was cut by 3 bases, the J end by 0 bases, with 6 bases between. Germline lookup yields CDR1 SGDLS and CDR2 YYNGEE. CDR3 coding DNA: TGTGCCAGCAGCGGAGGCATGAACACTGAAGCTTTCTTT. Protein sequence: CASSGGMNTEAFF.

This clone was detected only a few times. V usage is TRBV24-1 and J usage is TRBJ1-3; no clear D gene. The CDR3 is 15 amino acids. Germline loops: CDR1 KGHDR, CDR2 SFDVKD. The germline V and J ends were trimmed by 5 bases and 0 bases, with 10 bases remaining between them. The CDR3 DNA sequence: TGTGCCACCAGTGCCCCCGAGGGCTCTGGAAACACCATATATTTT. Its translation: CATSAPEGSGNTIYF.

The chain joins TRBV7-8 to TRBJ1-1, with unresolved D. This CDR3 has 15 residues. Germline CDR1 reads SGHVS; CDR2 reads FQNEAQ. V was shortened by 5 bases and J by 0 bases, with 13 bases between the two germline ends. The DNA of the CDR3 is TGTGCCAGCAGCCCCGCGGCCCTAATGAACACTGAAGCTTTCTTT. The encoded protein is CASSPAALMNTEAFF.

The chain uses TRBV30 and TRBJ1-1; D remains ambiguous. Germline lookup yields CDR1 GTSNPN and CDR2 SVGIG (reference sequence). The CDR3 covers 12 residues. V dropped 3 bases and J dropped 1 base, with 6 bases sitting between them. DNA for the CDR3: TGTGCCTGGAGCAAATGGAACACTGAAGCTTTCTTT. Amino acid sequence: CAWSKWNTEAFF.

V usage is TRBV2 and J usage is TRBJ2-7; the match to TRBD2 covers 8 bases. This CDR3 is built from 14 residues. From germline, CDR1 is SNHLY and CDR2 FYNNEI. V lost 7 bases, J lost 2 bases, and 7 bases stayed unmatched. CDR3 loop: CASIETSEAYEQYF. DNA of the CDR3: TGTGCCAGCATTGAGACTAGCGAAGCCTACGAGCAGTACTTC.

The V and J genes are TRBV7-6 and TRBJ2-7; 10 bases fit TRBD1. The CDR3 runs to 17 residues. Unmatched junction bases numbered 9, after V lost 4 bases and J lost 0 bases. Germline V gene data show CDR1 as SGHVS and CDR2 as FNYEAQ. CDR3 loop: CASSSPGGQGSSYEQYF. The CDR3 DNA reads TGTGCCAGCAGCTCTCCTGGGGGACAGGGGTCCTCCTACGAGCAGTACTTC.

This rearrangement joins TRBV29-1 to TRBJ2-1; D is perhaps TRBD2 (5 bases). CDR1 and CDR2 from the germline V gene are SQVTM and ANQGSEA. This CDR3 has 11 residues. The V gene lost 7 bases and the J gene lost 10 bases, with 14 bases spanning the gap. The CDR3 coding sequence is TGCAGCGGGACCAGGCCGGGGGAGCAGTTCTTC. Its translation is CSGTRPGEQFF.

J is TRBJ1-1 and V is TRBV5-1; perhaps TRBD1 as D (5 bases). Per the germline V gene, CDR1 is SGHRS and CDR2 is YFSETQ. With 0 bases removed from V and 8 bases from J, the gap between germline ends came to 5 bases. The CDR3 covers 11 residues. CDR3 sequence: CASSLEGEAFF. CDR3 DNA: TGCGCCAGCAGCTTGGAGGGGGAAGCTTTCTTT.

The count of this clone is one. The chain is built from TRBV6-6 and TRBJ1-5, with D perhaps TRBD1 (6 bases). V was pared by 5 bases and J by 7 bases, with 9 bases between. The CDR3 has 12 residues. In germline, CDR1 is MNHNY, CDR2 SVGAGI (reference sequence). CDR3: CASSQGSQPQHF. CDR3 sequence (DNA): TGTGCCAGCAGTCAGGGGTCCCAGCCCCAGCATTTT.

The chain employs TRBV11-2 and TRBJ2-2; TRBD1 matches 7 bases. CDR3 length: 15 amino acids. Germline assignment: CDR1 SGHAT and CDR2 FQNNGV. V dropped 8 bases and J dropped 1; count of bases not matched to a gene: 7. The CDR3 sequence: CASRPWTGNTGELFF. DNA for the CDR3: TGTGCCAGCCGTCCGTGGACAGGGAACACCGGGGAGCTGTTTTTT. The full variable domain, its missing parts supplied by reference TRBV11-2 and TRBJ2-2, is EAGVAQSPRYKIIEKRQSVAFWCNPISGHATLYWYQQILGQGPKLLIQFQNNGVVDDSQLPKDRFSAERLKGVDSTLKIQPAKLEDSAVYLCASRPWTGNTGELFFGEGSRLTVL.

This sequence joins TRBV7-3 and TRBJ2-5; a possible D gene is TRBD1 (5 bases). Trimming shortened V by 1 base and J by 4 bases, and 10 bases separated the two germline ends. Germline values: CDR1 SGHTA, CDR2 FQGTGA. This CDR3 is 14 amino acids long. CDR3 sequence (DNA): TGTGCCAGCAGCTTAAATGGCAGGGCAGAGACCCAGTACTTC. Protein product: CASSLNGRAETQYF.

This clone showed up just a few times. The rearrangement links TRBV6-1 to TRBJ1-4; 7 bases fit TRBD1. The CDR3 is 15 residues long. Looked up from germline, CDR1 is MNHNS and CDR2 is SASEGT. The trim removed 1 base at V and 4 bases at J, leaving 3 bases unmatched. Written as DNA, the CDR3 is TGTGCCAGCAGTGAAGTACGACAGGGTAATGAAAAACTGTTTTTT. Translating it yields CASSEVRQGNEKLFF.

The count of this clone is one. The chain links TRBV29-1 to TRBJ1-1, with D possibly matching TRBD1 (5 bases). Germline-derived CDR1 and CDR2 are SQVTM and ANQGSEA. Deletions cut 4 bases from V and 3 bases from J, with 12 bases between. The CDR3 totals 13 residues. The CDR3 nucleotides read TGCAGCGTTGTTGGGGGGAAACACACTGAAGCTTTCTTT. Translating gives CSVVGGKHTEAFF.

This chain connects TRBV6-5 to TRBJ1-2; 8 bases agree with TRBD1. Trimming took 4 bases from V and 6 from J; bases not matched to a gene: 10. CDR1 is MNHEY, CDR2 SVGAGI, per germline. The CDR3 extends over 15 amino acids. Written as DNA, the CDR3 is TGTGCCAGCAGTTTCTCAGGACAGGGAGAAAATGGCTACACCTTC. Its translation is CASSFSGQGENGYTF.

The chain uses TRBV5-4 and TRBJ1-1; weak D call: TRBD1 (6 bases). This CDR3 has 14 residues. Deletions cut 0 bases from V and 1 base from J, with 7 bases between. Germline CDR1 and CDR2: SGHNT and YYREEE (reference sequence). DNA of the CDR3: TGTGCCAGCAGCTTGGACAGGGCGAACACTGAAGCTTTCTTT. This encodes CASSLDRANTEAFF. The whole variable domain, remainder taken from reference TRBV5-4 and TRBJ1-1, is ETGVTQSPTHLIKTRGQQVTLRCSSQSGHNTVSWYQQALGQGPQFIFQYYREEENGRGNFPPRFSGLQFPNYSSELNVNALELDDSALYLCASSLDRANTEAFFGQGTRLTVV.

The chain employs TRBV7-8 and TRBJ1-3; possible D gene TRBD1, 5 bases. The CDR3 loop spans 16 amino acids. Germline loops: CDR1 SGHVS, CDR2 FQNEAQ. V dropped 1 base and J dropped 4 bases, with 14 bases sitting between them. The CDR3 region is CASSLGQPGRGNTIYF. Here the CDR3 DNA reads TGTGCCAGCAGCTTAGGACAGCCGGGCCGAGGAAACACCATATATTTT.